The sequence of this T cell receptor (beta chain) was determined in a study of beta chain features in type 1 diabetes. Overall study context: There was similarity between patients and healthy donors in age, gender and cell yields. The examined sorted cells totaled some 99 million across samples.

Without exception, sorted populations had purity beyond 98%. There are 14 residues in the CDR3. Trimming removed 6 bases at V and 3 bases at J, with 15 bases between. Per the germline V gene, CDR1 is MNHEY and CDR2 is SVGAGI. Sequencing targeted expressed TCRB transcripts, as all isolated RNA had been reverse transcribed. Here immunoSEQ multiplex PCR was the method, and the copy in TCRdb shows in-frame clones only, minus some. The sample holds about 150,000 clones, approximately 8.1% seen once. The specimen sequenced was central memory CD4+ T cells from blood. V gene TRBV6-5 combines with J gene TRBJ2-7; TRBD1 is a possible D gene (6 bases). The source of this sequence is a man aged 18 to 29 in good health. CDR3 protein: CASSPRDTLYEQYF. DNA for the CDR3: TGTGCCAGCAGCCCACGGGACACCCTCTACGAGCAGTACTTC.